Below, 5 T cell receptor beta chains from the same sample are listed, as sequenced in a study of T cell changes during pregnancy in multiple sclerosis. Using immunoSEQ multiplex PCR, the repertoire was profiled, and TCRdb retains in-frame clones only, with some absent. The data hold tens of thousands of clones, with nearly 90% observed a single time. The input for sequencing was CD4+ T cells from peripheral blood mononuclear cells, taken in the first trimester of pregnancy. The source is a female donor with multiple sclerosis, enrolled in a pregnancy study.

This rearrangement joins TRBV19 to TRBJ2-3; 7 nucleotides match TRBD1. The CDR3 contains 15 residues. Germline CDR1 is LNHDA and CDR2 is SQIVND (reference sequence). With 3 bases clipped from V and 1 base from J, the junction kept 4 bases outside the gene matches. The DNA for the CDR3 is TGTGCCAGTAGTATTGGACAGGAGGGCACAGATACGCAGTATTTT. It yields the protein CASSIGQEGTDTQYF. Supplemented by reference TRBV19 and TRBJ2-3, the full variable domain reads DGGITQSPKYLFRKEGQNVTLSCEQNLNHDAMYWYRQDPGQGLRLIYYSQIVNDFQKGDIAEGYSVSREKKESFPLTVTSAQKNPTAFYLCASSIGQEGTDTQYFGPGTRLTVL.

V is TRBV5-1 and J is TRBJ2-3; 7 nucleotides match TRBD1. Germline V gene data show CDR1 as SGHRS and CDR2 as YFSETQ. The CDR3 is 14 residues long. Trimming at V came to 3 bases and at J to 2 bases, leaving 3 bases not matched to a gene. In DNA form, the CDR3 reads TGCGCCAGCAGCTGGGGACAGAACACAGATACGCAGTATTTT. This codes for CASSWGQNTDTQYF.

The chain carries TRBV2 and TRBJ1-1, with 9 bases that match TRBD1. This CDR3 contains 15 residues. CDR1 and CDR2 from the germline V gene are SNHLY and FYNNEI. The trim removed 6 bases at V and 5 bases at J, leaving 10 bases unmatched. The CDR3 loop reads CASRPFGTGWTEAFF. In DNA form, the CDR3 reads TGTGCCAGCAGGCCGTTCGGGACAGGGTGGACTGAAGCTTTCTTT.

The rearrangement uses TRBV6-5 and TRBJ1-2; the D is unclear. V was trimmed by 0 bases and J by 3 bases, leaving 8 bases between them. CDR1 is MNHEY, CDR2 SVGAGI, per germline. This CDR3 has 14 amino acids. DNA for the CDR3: TGTGCCAGCAGTTACTCGACGAGGTACTATGGCTACACCTTC. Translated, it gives CASSYSTRYYGYTF.

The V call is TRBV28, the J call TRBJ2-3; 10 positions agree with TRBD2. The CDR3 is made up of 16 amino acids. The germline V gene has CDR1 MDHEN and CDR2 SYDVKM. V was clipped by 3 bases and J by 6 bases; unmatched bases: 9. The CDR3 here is CASSFLAGGGMDTQYF. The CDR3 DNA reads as TGTGCCAGCAGTTTCTTAGCGGGAGGTGGGATGGATACGCAGTATTTT.